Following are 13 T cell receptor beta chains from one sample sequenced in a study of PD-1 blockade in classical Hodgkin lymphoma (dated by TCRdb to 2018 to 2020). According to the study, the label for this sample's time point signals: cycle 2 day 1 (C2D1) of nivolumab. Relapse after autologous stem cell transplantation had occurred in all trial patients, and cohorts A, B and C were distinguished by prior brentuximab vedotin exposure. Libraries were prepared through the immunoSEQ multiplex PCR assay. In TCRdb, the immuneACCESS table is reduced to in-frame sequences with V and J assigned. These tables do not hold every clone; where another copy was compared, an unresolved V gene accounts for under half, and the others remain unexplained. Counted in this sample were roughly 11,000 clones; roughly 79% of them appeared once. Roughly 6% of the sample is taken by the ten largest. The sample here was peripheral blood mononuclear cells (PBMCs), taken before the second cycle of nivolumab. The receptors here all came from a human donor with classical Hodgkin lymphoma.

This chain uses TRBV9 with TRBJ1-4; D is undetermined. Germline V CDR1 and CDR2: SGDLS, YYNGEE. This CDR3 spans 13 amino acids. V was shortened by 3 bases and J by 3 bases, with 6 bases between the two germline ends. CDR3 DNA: TGTGCCAGCAGCGGGAGGCCTAATGAAAAACTGTTTTTT. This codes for CASSGRPNEKLFF.

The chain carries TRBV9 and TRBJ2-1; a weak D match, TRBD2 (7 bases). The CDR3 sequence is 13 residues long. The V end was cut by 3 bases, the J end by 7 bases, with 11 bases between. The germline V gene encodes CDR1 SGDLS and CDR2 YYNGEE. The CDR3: CASSARGQNEQFF. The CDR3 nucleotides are TGTGCCAGCAGCGCGCGGGGGCAGAATGAGCAGTTCTTC.

CDR3 DNA: TGTGCCAGCAGTGAATACAGTTCCTACAATGAGCAGTTCTTC. It yields the protein CASSEYSSYNEQFF. The genes are TRBV2 and TRBJ2-1; D gene ambiguous. V was pared by 2 bases and J by 1 base, with 6 bases between. From germline, CDR1 is SNHLY and CDR2 FYNNEI. This CDR3 is built from 14 residues.

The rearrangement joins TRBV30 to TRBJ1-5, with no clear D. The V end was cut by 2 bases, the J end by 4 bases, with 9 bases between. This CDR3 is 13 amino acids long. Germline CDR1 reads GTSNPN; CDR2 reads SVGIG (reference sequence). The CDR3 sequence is CAWSLGGNQPQHF. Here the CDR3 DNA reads TGTGCCTGGAGTCTGGGAGGGAATCAGCCCCAGCATTTT.

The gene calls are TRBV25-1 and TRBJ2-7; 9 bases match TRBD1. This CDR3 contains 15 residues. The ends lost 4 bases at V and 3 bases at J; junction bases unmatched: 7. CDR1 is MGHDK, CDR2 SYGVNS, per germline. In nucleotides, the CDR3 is TGTGCCAGCAGTGCCCCCCGGGACAGGGACTACGAGCAGTACTTC. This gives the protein CASSAPRDRDYEQYF.

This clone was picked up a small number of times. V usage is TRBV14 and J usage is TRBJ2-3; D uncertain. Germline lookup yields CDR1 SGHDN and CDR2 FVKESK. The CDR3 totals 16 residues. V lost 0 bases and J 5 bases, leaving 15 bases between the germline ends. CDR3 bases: TGTGCCAGCAGCCAAGAGTTTTCCGCTTCGTTAGATACGCAGTATTTT. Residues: CASSQEFSASLDTQYF.

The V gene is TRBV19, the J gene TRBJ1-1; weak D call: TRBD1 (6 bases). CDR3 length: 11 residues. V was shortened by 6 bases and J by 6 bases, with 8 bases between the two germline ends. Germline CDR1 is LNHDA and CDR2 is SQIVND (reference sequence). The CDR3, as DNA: TGTGCCAGTAGGACAGGCCCTGAAGCTTTCTTT. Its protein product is CASRTGPEAFF.

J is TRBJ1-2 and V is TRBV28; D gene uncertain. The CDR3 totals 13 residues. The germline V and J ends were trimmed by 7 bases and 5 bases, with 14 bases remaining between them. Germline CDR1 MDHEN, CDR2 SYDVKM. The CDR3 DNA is TGTGCCAGCACCCGACCCGGCCTATATGGCTACACCTTC. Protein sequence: CASTRPGLYGYTF.

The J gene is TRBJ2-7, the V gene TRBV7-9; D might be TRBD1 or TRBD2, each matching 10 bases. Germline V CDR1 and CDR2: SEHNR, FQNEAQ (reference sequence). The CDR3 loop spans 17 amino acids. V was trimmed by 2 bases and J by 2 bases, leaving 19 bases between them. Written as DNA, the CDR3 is TGTGCCAGCAGCTTACCTAGCGGGGGACAGGGGACCTACGAGCAGTACTTC. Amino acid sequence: CASSLPSGGQGTYEQYF.

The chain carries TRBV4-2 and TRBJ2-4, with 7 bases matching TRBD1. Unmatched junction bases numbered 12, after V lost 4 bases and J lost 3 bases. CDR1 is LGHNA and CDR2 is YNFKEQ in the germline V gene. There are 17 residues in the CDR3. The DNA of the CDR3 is TGTGCCAGCAGCCCGGACAGGACCGAACACCTCAAAAACATTCAGTACTTC. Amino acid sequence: CASSPDRTEHLKNIQYF.

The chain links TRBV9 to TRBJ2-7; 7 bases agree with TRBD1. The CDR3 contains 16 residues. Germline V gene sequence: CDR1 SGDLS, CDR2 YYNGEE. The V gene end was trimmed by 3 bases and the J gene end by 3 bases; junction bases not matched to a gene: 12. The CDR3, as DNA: TGTGCCAGCAGCGGCTCCTCCGGGACAGCGATCTACGAGCAGTACTTC. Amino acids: CASSGSSGTAIYEQYF.

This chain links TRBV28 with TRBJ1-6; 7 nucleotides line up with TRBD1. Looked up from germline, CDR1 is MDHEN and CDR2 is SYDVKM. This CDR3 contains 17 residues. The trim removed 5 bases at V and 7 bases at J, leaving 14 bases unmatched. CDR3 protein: CASSHRRWGTANSPLHF. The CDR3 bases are TGTGCCAGCAGTCACCGACGGTGGGGGACAGCAAATTCACCCCTCCACTTT.

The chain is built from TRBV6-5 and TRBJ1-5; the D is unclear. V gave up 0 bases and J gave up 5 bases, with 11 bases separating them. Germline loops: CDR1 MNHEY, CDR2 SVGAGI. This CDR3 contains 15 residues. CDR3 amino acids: CASSYSGRADQPQHF. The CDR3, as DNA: TGTGCCAGCAGTTACTCGGGAAGGGCGGATCAGCCCCAGCATTTT.